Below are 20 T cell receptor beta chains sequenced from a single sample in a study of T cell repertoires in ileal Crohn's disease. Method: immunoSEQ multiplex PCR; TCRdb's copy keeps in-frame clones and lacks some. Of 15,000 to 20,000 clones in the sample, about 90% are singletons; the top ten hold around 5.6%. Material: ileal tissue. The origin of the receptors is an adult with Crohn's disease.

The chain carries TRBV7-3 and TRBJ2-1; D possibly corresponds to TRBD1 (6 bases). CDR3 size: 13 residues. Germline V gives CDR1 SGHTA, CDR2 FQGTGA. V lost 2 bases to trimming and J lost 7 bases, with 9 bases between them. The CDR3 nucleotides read TGTGCCAGCAGCTTAGGACAGCTGAATGAGCAGTTCTTC. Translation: CASSLGQLNEQFF. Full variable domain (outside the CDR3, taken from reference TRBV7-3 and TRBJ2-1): GAGVSQTPSNKVTEKGKYVELRCDPISGHTALYWYRQSLGQGPEFLIYFQGTGAADDSGLPNDRFFAVRPEGSVSTLKIQRTERGDSAVYLCASSLGQLNEQFFGPGTRLTVL.

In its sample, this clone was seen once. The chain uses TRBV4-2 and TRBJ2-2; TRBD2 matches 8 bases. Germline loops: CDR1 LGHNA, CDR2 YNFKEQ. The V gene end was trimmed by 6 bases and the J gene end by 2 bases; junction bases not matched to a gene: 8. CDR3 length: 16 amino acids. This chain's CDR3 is CASRYTSGRNTGELFF. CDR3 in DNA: TGTGCCAGCAGATACACTAGCGGCCGTAACACCGGGGAGCTGTTTTTT.

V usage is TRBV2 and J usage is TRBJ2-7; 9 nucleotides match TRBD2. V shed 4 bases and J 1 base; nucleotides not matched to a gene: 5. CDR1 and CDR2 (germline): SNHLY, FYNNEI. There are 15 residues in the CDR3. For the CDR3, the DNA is TGTGCCAGCAGTGCACTAGCGGGTCCTTCCTACGAGCAGTACTTC. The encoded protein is CASSALAGPSYEQYF. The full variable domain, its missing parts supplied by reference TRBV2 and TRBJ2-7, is EPEVTQTPSHQVTQMGQEVILRCVPISNHLYFYWYRQILGQKVEFLVSFYNNEISEKSEIFDDQFSVERPDGSNFTLKIRSTKLEDSAMYFCASSALAGPSYEQYFGPGTRLTVT.

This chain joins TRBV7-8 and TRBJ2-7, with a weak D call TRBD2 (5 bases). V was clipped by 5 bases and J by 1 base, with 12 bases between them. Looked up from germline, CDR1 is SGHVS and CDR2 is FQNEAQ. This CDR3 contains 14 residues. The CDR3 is CASSPTPGSYEQYF. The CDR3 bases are TGTGCCAGCAGCCCAACCCCGGGGTCCTACGAGCAGTACTTC.

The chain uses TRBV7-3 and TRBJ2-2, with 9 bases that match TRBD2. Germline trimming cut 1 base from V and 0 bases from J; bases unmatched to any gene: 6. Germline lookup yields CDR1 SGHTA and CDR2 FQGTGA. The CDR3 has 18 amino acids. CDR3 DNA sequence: TGTGCCAGCAGCTTAAAACCTAGCGGGGTCCCGAACACCGGGGAGCTGTTTTTT. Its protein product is CASSLKPSGVPNTGELFF.

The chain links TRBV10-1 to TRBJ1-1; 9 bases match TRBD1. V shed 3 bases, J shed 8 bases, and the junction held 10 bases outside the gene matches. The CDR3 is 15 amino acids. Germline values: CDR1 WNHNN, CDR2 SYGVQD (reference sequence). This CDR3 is CASSEWRTGAPEAFF. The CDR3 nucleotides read TGCGCCAGCAGTGAATGGAGGACAGGGGCCCCAGAAGCTTTCTTT.

CDR3 in DNA: TGTGCCTGGAGTCGACAGGGTTACGAGCAGTACTTC. Encoded protein: CAWSRQGYEQYF. The chain combines TRBV30 with TRBJ2-5; 7 bases fit TRBD1. The J call is uncertain, as TRBJ2-7 better fits the DNA end. The CDR3 extends over 12 amino acids. Germline-derived CDR1 and CDR2 are GTSNPN and SVGIG (reference sequence).

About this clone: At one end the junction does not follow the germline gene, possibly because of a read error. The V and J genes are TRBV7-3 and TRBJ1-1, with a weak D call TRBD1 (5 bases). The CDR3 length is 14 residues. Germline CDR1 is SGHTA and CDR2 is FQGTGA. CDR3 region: CAVHPDRGNTGAFF. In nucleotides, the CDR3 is TGTGCCGTCCACCCAGACCGGGGGAACACTGGAGCTTTCTTT. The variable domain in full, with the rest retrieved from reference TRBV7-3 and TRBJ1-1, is GAGVSQTPSNKVTEKGKYVELRCDPISGHTALYWYRQSLGQGPEFLIYFQGTGAADDSGLPNDRFFAVRPEGSVSTLKIQRTERGDSAVYLCAVHPDRGNTGAFFGQGTRLTVV.

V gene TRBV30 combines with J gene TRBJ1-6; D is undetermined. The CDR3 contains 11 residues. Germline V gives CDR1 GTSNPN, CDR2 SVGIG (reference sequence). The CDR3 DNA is TGTGCTTACGGGGATAATTCACCCCTCCACTTT. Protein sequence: CAYGDNSPLHF.

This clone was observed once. In nucleotides, the CDR3 is TGTGCCTGGAGCCGACTAGCGGGAGACTACGAGCAGTACTTC. Amino acids: CAWSRLAGDYEQYF. The V and J genes are TRBV30 and TRBJ2-7; 12 nucleotides align to TRBD2. Germline CDR1 reads GTSNPN; CDR2 reads SVGIG (reference sequence). Trimming at V came to 3 bases and at J to 3 bases, leaving 3 bases not matched to a gene. The CDR3 runs 14 residues.

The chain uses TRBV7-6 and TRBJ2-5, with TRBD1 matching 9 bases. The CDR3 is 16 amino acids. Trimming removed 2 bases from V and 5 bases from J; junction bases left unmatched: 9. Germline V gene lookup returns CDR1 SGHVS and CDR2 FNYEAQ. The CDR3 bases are TGTGCCAGCAGCTTATTAGGGGACAGGGCTAGGGAGACCCAGTACTTC. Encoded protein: CASSLLGDRARETQYF.

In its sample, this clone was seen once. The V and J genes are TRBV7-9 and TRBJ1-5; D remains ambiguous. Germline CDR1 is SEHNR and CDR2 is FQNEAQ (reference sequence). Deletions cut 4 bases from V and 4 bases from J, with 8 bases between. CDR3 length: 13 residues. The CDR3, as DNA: TGTGCCAGCAGCTCAGACGGGAATCAGCCCCAGCATTTT. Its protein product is CASSSDGNQPQHF.

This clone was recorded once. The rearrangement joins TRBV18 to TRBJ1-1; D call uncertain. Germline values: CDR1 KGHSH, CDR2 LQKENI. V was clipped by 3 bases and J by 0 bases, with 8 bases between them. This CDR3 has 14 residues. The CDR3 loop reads CASSPTQMNTEAFF. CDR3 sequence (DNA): TGTGCCAGCTCACCCACTCAAATGAACACTGAAGCTTTCTTT.

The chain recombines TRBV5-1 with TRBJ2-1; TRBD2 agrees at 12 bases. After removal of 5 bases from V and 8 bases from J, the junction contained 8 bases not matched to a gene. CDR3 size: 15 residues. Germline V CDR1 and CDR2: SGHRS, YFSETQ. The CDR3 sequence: CASSGSSGRADEQFF. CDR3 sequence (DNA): TGCGCCAGCAGTGGTTCTAGCGGGAGGGCCGATGAGCAGTTCTTC.

The CDR3 region is CASSLDRVQETQYF. For the CDR3, the DNA is TGTGCCAGCAGCTTGGACAGGGTCCAAGAGACCCAGTACTTC. This chain connects TRBV11-2 to TRBJ2-5, with TRBD1 matching 8 bases. This CDR3 region has 14 residues. V gave up 3 bases and J gave up 1 base; unmatched junction bases: 1. Germline assignment: CDR1 SGHAT and CDR2 FQNNGV.

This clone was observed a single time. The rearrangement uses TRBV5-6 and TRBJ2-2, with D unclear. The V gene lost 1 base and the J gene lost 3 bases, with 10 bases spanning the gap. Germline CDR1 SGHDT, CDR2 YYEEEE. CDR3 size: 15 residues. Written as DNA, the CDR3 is TGTGCCAGCAGCTTGTTCGCCACAGACACCGGGGAGCTGTTTTTT. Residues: CASSLFATDTGELFF.

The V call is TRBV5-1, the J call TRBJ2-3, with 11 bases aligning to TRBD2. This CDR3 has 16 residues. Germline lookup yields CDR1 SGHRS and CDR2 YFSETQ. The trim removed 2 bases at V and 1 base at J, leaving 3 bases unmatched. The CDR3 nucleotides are TGCGCCAGCAGCTTCGGGACTAGCGGAGGCACAGATACGCAGTATTTT. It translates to CASSFGTSGGTDTQYF. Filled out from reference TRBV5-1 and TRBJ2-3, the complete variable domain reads KAGVTQTPRYLIKTRGQQVTLSCSPISGHRSVSWYQQTPGQGLQFLFEYFSETQRNKGNFPGRFSGRQFSNSRSEMNVSTLELGDSALYLCASSFGTSGGTDTQYFGPGTRLTVL.

The CDR3: CASSLGVLARSNEQFF. The DNA for the CDR3 is TGTGCCAGCAGCTTAGGGGTCCTAGCTCGGAGCAATGAGCAGTTCTTC. The V call is TRBV7-8, the J call TRBJ2-1, with D perhaps matching TRBD2 (5 bases). Germline CDR1 reads SGHVS; CDR2 reads FQNEAQ. There are 16 residues in the CDR3. V gave up 1 base and J gave up 6 bases, with 16 bases separating them.

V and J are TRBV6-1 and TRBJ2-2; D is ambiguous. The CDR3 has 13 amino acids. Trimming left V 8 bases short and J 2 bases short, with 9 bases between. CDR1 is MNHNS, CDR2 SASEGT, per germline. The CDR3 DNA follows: TGTGCCAGCGGCAACACAAACACCGGGGAGCTGTTTTTT. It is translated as CASGNTNTGELFF.

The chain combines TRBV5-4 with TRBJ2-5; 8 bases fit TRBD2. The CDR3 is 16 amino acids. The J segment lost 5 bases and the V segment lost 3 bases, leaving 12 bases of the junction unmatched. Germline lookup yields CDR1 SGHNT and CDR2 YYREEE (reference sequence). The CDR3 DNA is TGTGCCAGCAGCTCGAGCGGGAGAGGGAGTAGGGAGACCCAGTACTTC. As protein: CASSSSGRGSRETQYF.